These T cell receptor beta chains were read from a single sample in a study of blood T cell repertoires in COVID-19. Libraries were prepared by immunoSEQ multiplex PCR; TCRdb keeps only in-frame clonotypes and omits some of them. Of a few hundred thousand clones detected, around 86% appear once; the ten largest clones hold more than 4.5%. Sequencing input: peripheral blood. These receptors all come from a woman in her sixties or seventies with COVID-19, enrolled during active disease. The conserved cysteine and the conserved F or W are not part of the CDR3 here.

j_call v_call cdr3_aa
TRBJ2-7 TRBV29-1 SVAMTSDEQY
TRBJ1-2 TRBV15 ATSDIGGQQGFVTGYT
TRBJ2-5 TRBV10-3 AISESNLPGARETQY
TRBJ1-5 TRBV2 ASSDRRDNQPQH
TRBJ2-1 TRBV7-8 ASSPSGSRNNEQF
TRBJ2-3 TRBV29-1 SVGGGQGAGDTQY
TRBJ2-2 TRBV5-1 ASSHSPSGRANTGELF
TRBJ2-7 TRBV6-4 ASSDLRELREQY
TRBJ1-5 TRBV19 ASSPQGDINQPQH
TRBJ2-7 TRBV6-2/TRBV6-3 ASSWGQDYEQY
TRBJ2-1 TRBV5-1 ASSLAGLAGADEQF
TRBJ2-1 TRBV18 ASSYGSGYNEQF
TRBJ2-1 TRBV28 ASSLPGLRQF
TRBJ2-7 TRBV15 ATSAGGSSYEQY
TRBJ1-3 TRBV19 ASMRSDSGNTIY
TRBJ2-7 TRBV6-5 ASSQERRSYEQY
TRBJ2-2 TRBV6-6 ASGGTGVNTGELF
TRBJ1-4 TRBV19 ASSRRTGNEKLF
TRBJ1-6 TRBV6-5 ASSPRGNSPLH
TRBJ2-1 TRBV28 ASSSIHSGTRSTEQF
TRBJ1-5 TRBV20-1 SASKGQLGGNQPQH
TRBJ2-1 TRBV2 ASSEPGQGRRSNEQF
TRBJ2-2 TRBV5-1 ASSPSSGGTGELF
TRBJ1-1 TRBV5-5 ASSLRGNTEAF
TRBJ1-3 TRBV7-9 ASSLLSRNTIY
TRBJ2-4 TRBV7-2 ASSLDGMGGRY
TRBJ2-1 TRBV27 ASSWGLAGVGSYNEQF
TRBJ2-2 TRBV15 ATSREQAGELF
TRBJ1-4 TRBV6-6 ASSYQGRANEKLF
TRBJ2-5 TRBV5-1 ASSPGTTQETQY
TRBJ1-5 TRBV11-3 ASSLVPGPSQH
TRBJ2-7 TRBV5-1 ASSFSSSYEQY
TRBJ2-3 TRBV5-4 ASSLGSGRARADTQY
TRBJ2-7 TRBV7-8 ASSQRWRAYEQY
TRBJ2-7 TRBV27 ASSLPRGRGDHYEQY
TRBJ2-2 TRBV27 ASSLKSGLAGNTGELF
TRBJ2-3 TRBV5-1 ASSFRDTQY